This T cell receptor beta chain stems from a study of blood T cell repertoires in COVID-19 (dated by TCRdb to between 2020 and 2021). About the investigation overall: Collaborator samples came from the United States, Italy and Spain and covered acute and convalescent phases of COVID-19. The material from the prospective study consisted of cDNA or gDNA derived from T cells, B-cell-depleted T cells, or PBMCs. Subjects who had been exposed to COVID-19, were actively infected with it, or had recovered from it provided the deeply sampled blood TCRbeta repertoires that made up the dataset. A freely available public database, intended as a resource for researchers studying the immune response to SARS-CoV-2, is where the repertoires were released. The samples were drawn from two sources: the first 160 participants of the ongoing ImmuneRACE study, and fewer than 1,500 subjects contributed by 6 global collaborators. A de-identified subject ID, COVID-19 status, age in years and sex were almost always included in the sample metadata. Where HLA class I and class II types were available, the types were taken from metadata supplied by the sample provider, not from assay-based typing. Study-level results and caveats: The quantity of clinical and demographic metadata differed by source and by participant and was supplied without curation.

CDR1 and CDR2 are read off the germline V gene as SGHNT and YENEEA. V is pared back by 5 bases and J by 2 bases, with 22 bases lying between the germline termini. The CDR3 sequence holds 17 residues, the cysteine and phenylalanine included. Just CDR3 DNA is preserved here, 51 bases in frame from base 1. As concerns this clone: Its antigen is currently not known. No base quality information exists; no much larger clone differs at one position.

TCRbeta CDR3 regions were amplified from genomic DNA using the immunoSEQ Assay, a bias-controlled multiplex PCR. In the paper's pipeline: The number of nucleated cells in each sample was estimated from the amplification of reference gene primers within the assay. To quantify the absolute abundance of each unique TCRbeta CDR3 rearrangement, sequence reads were collapsed and filtered. For each sample, productive Simpson clonality was calculated as the square root of Simpson's diversity index over productive rearrangements. TCRdb obtained this table from immuneACCESS and retained in-frame rearrangements with V and J assigned. These tables miss some clones; where compared with another copy, unresolved V genes account for less than half of the shortfall, and the remainder is unexplained. Clone size and the V and J calls come from that table; the DNA yielded D and trimming. The sample contains 130,000 or so clones, approximately 86% of them found a single time. The ten largest clones add up to around 19% of the sample.

Another Seattle source contributed samples from volunteer blood donors who had recovered from COVID-19. Collaborating institutions collected whole blood in K2EDTA tubes following their own protocols. For TCRbeta analysis, collaborators shipped samples as frozen whole blood, isolated PBMCs, or DNA extracted from either of those sample types. The material sequenced was peripheral blood. The receptor comes from a woman aged 45-59 years who had recovered from COVID-19. Recombination linked TRBV11-3 to TRBJ2-7; TRBD1 is possibly the D segment (6 matching bases). This receptor has the CDR3 CASSPRRGGSGTYEQYF. The DNA sequence is as follows: TGTGCCAGCAGCCCCCGCCGTGGGGGCTCGGGAACCTACGAGCAGTACTTC.